The 3 T cell receptor beta chains reported below all come from one sample, sequenced in a study of OX40 agonist ivuxolimab in advanced cancers. TCRdb keeps only in-frame clones here, not all; method: immunoSEQ multiplex PCR. Among around 60,000 clones, around 90% were seen once, and the ten largest hold approximately 25%. This specimen consisted of CD4+ or CD8+ T cells sorted from blood, obtained in a trial of the OX40 agonist ivuxolimab. These receptors were taken from an adult with an advanced solid tumor such as melanoma, head and neck, liver or kidney cancer.

The J gene is TRBJ2-3, the V gene TRBV28; tentative D call: TRBD2 (6 bases). Trimming removed 7 bases at V and 4 bases at J, with 12 bases between. Per the germline V gene, CDR1 is MDHEN and CDR2 is SYDVKM. This CDR3 has 13 residues. This CDR3 reads CASNLGGADTQYF. The CDR3, as DNA: TGTGCCAGCAACCTCGGAGGGGCAGATACGCAGTATTTT.

In DNA, the CDR3 is TGTGCCAGCAGCCTAACTCGGACTAGCGGGAGGGCGGATGAGCAGTTCTTC. This translates into CASSLTRTSGRADEQFF. The chain recombines TRBV7-9 with TRBJ2-1, with TRBD2 matching 15 bases. Germline assignment: CDR1 SEHNR and CDR2 FQNEAQ (reference sequence). V lost 5 bases, J lost 8 bases, and 10 bases stayed unmatched. There are 17 residues in the CDR3.

This clone was recorded a few times. The chain couples TRBV28 to TRBJ1-2, with 10 positions matching TRBD1. Germline assignment: CDR1 MDHEN and CDR2 SYDVKM. The CDR3 has 17 residues. V was clipped by 4 bases and J by 2 bases; unmatched bases: 10. This CDR3 is CASSSPRGTGENYGYTF. DNA of the CDR3: TGTGCCAGCAGTTCCCCAAGGGGGACAGGGGAGAACTATGGCTACACCTTC.